The text below deals with one T cell receptor beta chain. V shed 3 bases and J 5 bases; nucleotides not matched to a gene: 10. The CDR3 is 17 residues long. Germline V CDR1 and CDR2: MGHDK, SYGVNS. This entry belongs to a study of cytomegalovirus exposure and HLA in healthy donors. Amplification used 60 Vbeta primers and 13 Jbeta primers. Clones were sequenced by immunoSEQ multiplex PCR, and TCRdb holds only the in-frame ones, with some missing. The listing contains under 200,000 clones. The receptor was derived from a man younger than 40 in good health and CMV-seronegative. This chain joins TRBV25-1 and TRBJ2-1, with 10 bases aligning to TRBD2. Material for sequencing was PBMCs. CDR3 nucleotide sequence: TGTGCCAGCAGTGACCAATCGGGACTAGCGTCCCACAATGAGCAGTTCTTC. Translating it yields CASSDQSGLASHNEQFF.